This T cell receptor beta chain was retrieved from a study of cytomegalovirus exposure and HLA in healthy donors. Method: immunoSEQ multiplex PCR; TCRdb's copy keeps in-frame clones and lacks some. The sample yields 55,000 to 65,000 clones, around 94% seen once. V shed 3 bases and J shed 10 bases, with 10 bases lying between them. Germline-derived CDR1 and CDR2 are MGHDK and SYGVNS. This CDR3 has 12 residues. This receptor was identified in a man between 18 and 29 years old in good health and CMV-seronegative. Input material: PBMCs. V and J are TRBV25-1 and TRBJ1-5; D unclear. CDR3 amino acids: CASSDGLFPQHF. CDR3 DNA: TGTGCCAGCAGTGACGGTCTTTTCCCCCAGCATTTT.